This passage covers 5 T cell receptor beta chains from one sample sequenced in a study of cytomegalovirus exposure and HLA in healthy donors. Primers included in the PCR were 60 Vbeta and 13 Jbeta primers. The protocol was immunoSEQ multiplex PCR, while the TCRdb copy is restricted to in-frame clones and leaves out a portion. This sample yields 150,000 to 200,000 clones, of which about 59% are seen a single time; just under 3% belongs to the top ten. What was sequenced was PBMCs. Receptors were obtained from a man in his forties in good health and CMV-seronegative.

V and J are TRBV7-9 and TRBJ2-1; 9 bases match TRBD1. CDR1 is SEHNR and CDR2 is FQNEAQ in the germline V gene (reference sequence). The CDR3 extends over 16 amino acids. V lost 1 base, J lost 4 bases, and 5 bases stayed unmatched. This chain's CDR3 is CASSLVRTGAYNEQFF. In nucleotides, the CDR3 is TGTGCCAGCAGCTTAGTTAGGACAGGGGCATACAATGAGCAGTTCTTC.

The chain links TRBV30 to TRBJ2-5; TRBD1 is a possible D gene (5 bases). V lost 4 bases to trimming and J lost 2 bases, with 14 bases between them. CDR1 GTSNPN and CDR2 SVGIG come from the germline V gene (reference sequence). This CDR3 is built from 14 residues. CDR3 region: CAWIVYQGQETQYF. The CDR3 DNA reads TGTGCCTGGATAGTATACCAGGGTCAAGAGACCCAGTACTTC.

CDR3 amino acids: CASNRQGRGGEQYF. CDR3 bases: TGTGCCAGTAATAGACAGGGTAGGGGAGGCGAGCAGTACTTC. This chain links TRBV6-5 with TRBJ2-7; possible D gene TRBD1, 7 bases. CDR1 MNHEY and CDR2 SVGAGI come from the germline V gene. CDR3 size: 14 residues. V gave up 9 bases and J gave up 6 bases, with 21 bases separating them.

This clone was observed a handful of times. The chain has TRBV27 and TRBJ2-7, with 10 bases identical to TRBD1. The germline CDR1 and CDR2 sequences are MNHEY and SMNVEV (reference sequence). The CDR3 extends over 16 amino acids. V was pared by 3 bases and J by 4 bases, with 9 bases of the junction left unmatched. The CDR3 sequence is CASSLIPGTGEYEQYF. In DNA form, the CDR3 reads TGTGCCAGCAGTTTGATTCCCGGGACAGGGGAATACGAGCAGTACTTC.

This clone has just a few counts. This CDR3 reads CASSLGTGLSYEQYF. The DNA for the CDR3 is TGTGCCAGCAGCTTAGGGACAGGACTCTCCTACGAGCAGTACTTC. The V call is TRBV11-2, the J call TRBJ2-7; the match to TRBD1 covers 7 bases. V was pared by 1 base and J by 0 bases, with 3 bases of the junction left unmatched. Looked up from germline, CDR1 is SGHAT and CDR2 is FQNNGV. The CDR3 loop spans 15 amino acids.